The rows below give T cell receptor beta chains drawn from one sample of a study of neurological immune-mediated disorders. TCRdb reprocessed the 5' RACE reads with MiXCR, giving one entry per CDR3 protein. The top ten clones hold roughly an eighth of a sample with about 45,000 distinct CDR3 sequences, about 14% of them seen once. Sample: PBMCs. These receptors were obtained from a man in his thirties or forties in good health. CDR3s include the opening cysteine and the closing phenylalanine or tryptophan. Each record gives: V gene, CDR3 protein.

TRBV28	CASSFIVRINYGYTF
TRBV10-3	CAIRQPGTEAFF
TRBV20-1	CSASFYNEQFF
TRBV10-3	CAISEVGLAGDADTQYF
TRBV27	CASSRQGSNYGYTF
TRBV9	CASSVRGTGGEQYF
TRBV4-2	CASSQRLAGADDEQFF
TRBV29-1	CSVEGHSEAFF
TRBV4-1	CASSHRDRDYNEQFF
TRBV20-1	CSAISGSYNEQFF
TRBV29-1	CSGVPGQHRETQYF
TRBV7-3	CASLLRVVRYEQYF
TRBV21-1	CASSKSGPASWYIQYF
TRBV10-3	CAISEGQTSGSQETQYF
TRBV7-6	CASSPWDSPSYEQYF
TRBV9	CASSPGTPWDTQYF
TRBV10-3	CAAGEGVNEQFF
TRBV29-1	CSVEPGLAGVGTDTQYF
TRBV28	CASRCLWDNIYF
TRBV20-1	CSARGSTYGYTF
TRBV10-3	CAIRIWTDSPLHF
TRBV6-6	CASISSGTYNEQFF
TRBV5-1	CASSATGSHETKQFF
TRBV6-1	CASTGDPYEQYF
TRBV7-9	CASSLPNTGELFF